The rows below give T cell receptor beta chains drawn from one sample of a study of CD8+ T cells in alopecia areata. Measured with immunoSEQ multiplex PCR; TCRdb has only the in-frame clones, and not every one. The data hold some 240,000 clones, with about 57% observed a single time. The source was CD4+ T cells sorted from blood, collected at week 4, from a patient treated with tofacitinib. Source of these receptors: a human donor with alopecia areata. The CDR3 runs from the conserved cysteine through the conserved F or W. D genes are given only for firm matches. Clone size is stated in some rows and not others, as once, few, many or a class when expanded.

TRBJ1-2	TRBV27	once	NA	CASSLFLGSDRYGYTF	TGTGCCAGCAGTTTATTTCTAGGCTCAGACCGCTATGGCTACACCTTC
TRBJ2-7	TRBV5-1	once	TRBD2	CASSLRLAGASRSF	TGCGCCAGCAGCTTGAGGTTAGCGGGGGCCTCCCGGAGCTTC
TRBJ2-7	TRBV6-6	NA	NA	CASKGEIGQSYEQYF	TGTGCCAGCAAGGGCGAAATCGGACAATCCTACGAGCAGTACTTC
TRBJ2-7	TRBV30	once	NA	CAWSGRLGTFTYEQYF	TGTGCCTGGAGTGGTCGATTAGGGACCTTTACCTACGAGCAGTACTTC
TRBJ1-5	TRBV4-1	NA	TRBD1	CASSQDFNRGYSNQPQHF	TGCGCCAGCAGCCAAGATTTCAACAGGGGGTATAGCAATCAGCCCCAGCATTTT
TRBJ1-1	TRBV6-6	few	NA	CASSQGLRPEAFF	TGTGCCAGCAGTCAGGGGTTGAGGCCTGAAGCTTTCTTT
TRBJ2-5	TRBV7-6	once	TRBD2	CASSSSGGRLETQYF	TGTGCCAGCAGCTCTAGCGGCGGACGCTTAGAGACCCAGTACTTC
TRBJ2-1	TRBV19	NA	NA	CASLGDFNEQFF	TGTGCCAGTCTCGGGGATTTCAATGAGCAGTTCTTC
TRBJ2-3	TRBV2	NA	NA	CASSVAGSSTDTQYF	TGTGCCAGCAGTGTGGCCGGATCTAGCACAGATACGCAGTATTTT
TRBJ2-1	TRBV7-2	few	NA	CASSLVNEQFF	TGTGCCAGCAGCTTAGTCAATGAGCAGTTCTTC
TRBJ2-6	TRBV2	few	TRBD1	CASKSQGHNVLTF	TGTGCCAGCAAGTCACAGGGGCATAACGTCCTGACTTTC
TRBJ1-1	TRBV5-6	few	TRBD1	CASSDPGTANTEAFF	TGTGCCAGCAGCGACCCCGGGACAGCGAACACTGAAGCTTTCTTT
TRBJ2-3	TRBV4-3	NA	NA	CASSQDLTNADTQYF	TGCGCCAGCAGCCAAGATCTAACAAACGCAGATACGCAGTATTTT
TRBJ1-1	TRBV30	NA	NA	CAWKGQNTEAFF	TGTGCCTGGAAAGGACAGAACACTGAAGCTTTCTTT
TRBJ2-3	TRBV10-1	NA	NA	CASSETAELVDTQYF	TGCGCCAGCAGCGAGACGGCAGAACTGGTGGATACGCAGTATTTT
TRBJ2-2	TRBV30	NA	TRBD1	CAWGDRGNTGELFF	TGTGCCTGGGGGGACAGGGGTAACACCGGGGAGCTGTTTTTT
TRBJ2-7	TRBV5-6	NA	NA	CASSLFGHYEQYF	TGTGCCAGCAGCTTGTTTGGCCACTACGAGCAGTACTTC
TRBJ2-3	TRBV15	few	NA	CATSRDPGDTQYF	TGTGCCACCAGCAGAGATCCTGGAGATACGCAGTATTTT
TRBJ1-5	TRBV7-2	NA	TRBD1	CASSSDRVQPQHF	TGTGCCAGCAGCTCGGACAGGGTCCAGCCCCAGCATTTT
TRBJ1-5	TRBV30	NA	NA	CAWSVHRENQPQHF	TGTGCCTGGAGTGTACACAGGGAGAATCAGCCCCAGCATTTT
TRBJ2-5	TRBV4-3	NA	TRBD2	CASSPTSGGAGQETQYF	TGCGCCAGCAGCCCGACTAGCGGGGGGGCCGGCCAAGAGACCCAGTACTTC
TRBJ2-3	TRBV10-2	NA	NA	CASSTGLSTDTQYF	TGCGCCAGCAGTACAGGGCTTAGCACAGATACGCAGTATTTT
TRBJ2-5	TRBV15	NA	NA	CATSRGGRLETQYF	TGTGCCACCAGCAGAGGGGGCAGGTTGGAGACCCAGTACTTC
TRBJ2-3	TRBV4-3	few	NA	CASSLGVGLTDTQYF	TGCGCCAGCAGCCTGGGGGTTGGGTTAACAGATACGCAGTATTTT
TRBJ2-3	TRBV27	NA	NA	CASSQGVLGGTDTQYF	TGTGCCAGCAGTCAAGGGGTTTTGGGAGGCACAGATACGCAGTATTTT
TRBJ1-2	TRBV27	NA	NA	CASSFSTGATYYGYTF	TGTGCCAGCAGTTTCTCGACAGGTGCGACCTACTATGGCTACACCTTC
TRBJ2-7	TRBV12-5	NA	TRBD2	CASAPSGVISYEQYF	TGTGCTAGTGCCCCCAGCGGGGTTATATCCTACGAGCAGTACTTC
TRBJ2-4	TRBV19	NA	TRBD1	CASKEGQGRAKNIQYF	TGTGCCAGTAAGGAAGGACAGGGACGGGCCAAAAACATTCAGTACTTC
TRBJ2-1	TRBV15	NA	NA	CATSRDLGDEQFF	TGTGCCACCAGCAGAGATCTGGGAGATGAGCAGTTCTTC
TRBJ2-3	TRBV5-1	many	NA	CASSLDPSGDGTDTQYF	TGCGCCAGCAGCTTGGACCCTTCAGGGGATGGCACAGATACGCAGTATTTT
TRBJ1-2	TRBV5-6	NA	TRBD1	CASGRQGADGYTF	TGTGCCAGCGGACGACAGGGGGCTGATGGCTACACCTTC
TRBJ2-7	TRBV29-1	NA	NA	CSVIESSPAIEQYF	TGCAGCGTTATAGAGTCCAGTCCGGCGATCGAGCAGTACTTC
TRBJ2-1	TRBV2	NA	NA	CASTHEGVHSEQFF	TGTGCCAGCACCCACGAGGGGGTCCACAGTGAGCAGTTCTTC
TRBJ2-5	TRBV19	once	NA	CASSIAQGPQETQYF	TGTGCCAGTAGTATAGCACAGGGCCCCCAAGAGACCCAGTACTTC
TRBJ2-3	TRBV7-3	NA	TRBD2	CASSFSGGVDTQYF	TGTGCCAGCAGCTTCAGCGGGGGAGTAGATACGCAGTATTTT
TRBJ2-3	TRBV4-3	few	TRBD2	CASSQEIAGGHPDTQYF	TGCGCCAGCAGCCAGGAAATAGCGGGGGGGCATCCAGATACGCAGTATTTT